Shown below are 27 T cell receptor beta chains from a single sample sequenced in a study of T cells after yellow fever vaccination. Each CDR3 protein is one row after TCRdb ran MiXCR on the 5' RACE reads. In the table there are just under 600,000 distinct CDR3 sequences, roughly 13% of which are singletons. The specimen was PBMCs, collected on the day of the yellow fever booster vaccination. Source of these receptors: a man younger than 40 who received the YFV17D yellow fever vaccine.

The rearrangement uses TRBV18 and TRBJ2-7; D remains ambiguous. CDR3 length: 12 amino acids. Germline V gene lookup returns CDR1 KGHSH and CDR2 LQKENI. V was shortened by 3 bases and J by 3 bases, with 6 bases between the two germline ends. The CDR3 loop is CASSPDHYEQYF. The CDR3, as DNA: TGTGCCAGCTCACCGGACCACTACGAGCAGTACTTC. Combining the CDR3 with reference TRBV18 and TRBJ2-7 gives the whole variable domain NAGVMQNPRHLVRRRGQEARLRCSPMKGHSHVYWYRQLPEEGLKFMVYLQKENIIDESGMPKERFSAEFPKEGPSILRIQQVVRGDSAAYFCASSPDHYEQYFGPGTRLTVT.

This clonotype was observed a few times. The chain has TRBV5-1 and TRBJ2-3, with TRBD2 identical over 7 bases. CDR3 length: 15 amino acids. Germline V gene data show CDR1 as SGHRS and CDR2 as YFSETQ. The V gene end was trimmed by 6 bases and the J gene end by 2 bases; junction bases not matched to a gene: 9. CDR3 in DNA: TGCGCCAGCACCCCCCGGGCGGGAGACACAGATACGCAGTATTTT. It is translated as CASTPRAGDTDTQYF.

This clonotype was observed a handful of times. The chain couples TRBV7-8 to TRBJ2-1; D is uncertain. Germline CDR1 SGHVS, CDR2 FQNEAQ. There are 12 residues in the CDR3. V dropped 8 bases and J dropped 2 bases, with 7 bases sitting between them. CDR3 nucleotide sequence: TGTGCCAGCCGTCAACCCTACAATGAGCAGTTCTTC. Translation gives CASRQPYNEQFF.

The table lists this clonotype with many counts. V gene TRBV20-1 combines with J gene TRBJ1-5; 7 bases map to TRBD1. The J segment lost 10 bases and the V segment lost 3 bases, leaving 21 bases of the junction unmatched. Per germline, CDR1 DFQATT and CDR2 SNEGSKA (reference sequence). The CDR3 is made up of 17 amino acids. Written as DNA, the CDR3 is TGCAGTGCTAGCGCCAGAAAGGGGACAGCAAGAGGAGGCCCCCAGCATTTT. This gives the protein CSASARKGTARGGPQHF.

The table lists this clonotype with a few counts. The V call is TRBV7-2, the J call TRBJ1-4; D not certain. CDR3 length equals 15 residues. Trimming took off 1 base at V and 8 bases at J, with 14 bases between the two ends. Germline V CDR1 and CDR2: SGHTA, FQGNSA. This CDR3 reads CASSLVWPGQEKLFF. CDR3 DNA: TGTGCCAGCAGCTTAGTTTGGCCAGGTCAGGAAAAACTGTTTTTT.

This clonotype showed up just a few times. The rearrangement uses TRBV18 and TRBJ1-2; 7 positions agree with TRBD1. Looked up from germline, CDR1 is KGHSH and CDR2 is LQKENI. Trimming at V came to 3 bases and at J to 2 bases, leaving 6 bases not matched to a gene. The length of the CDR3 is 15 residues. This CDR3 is CASSPDREGNYGYTF. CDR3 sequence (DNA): TGTGCCAGCTCACCCGACAGGGAGGGGAACTATGGCTACACCTTC. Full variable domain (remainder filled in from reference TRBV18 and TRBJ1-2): NAGVMQNPRHLVRRRGQEARLRCSPMKGHSHVYWYRQLPEEGLKFMVYLQKENIIDESGMPKERFSAEFPKEGPSILRIQQVVRGDSAAYFCASSPDREGNYGYTFGSGTRLTVV.

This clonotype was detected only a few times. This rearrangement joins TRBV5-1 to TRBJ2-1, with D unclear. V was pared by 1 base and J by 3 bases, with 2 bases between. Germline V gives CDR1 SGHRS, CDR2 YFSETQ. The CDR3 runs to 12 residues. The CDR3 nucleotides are TGCGCCAGCAGCTTGCACTACAATGAGCAGTTCTTC. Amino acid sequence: CASSLHYNEQFF.

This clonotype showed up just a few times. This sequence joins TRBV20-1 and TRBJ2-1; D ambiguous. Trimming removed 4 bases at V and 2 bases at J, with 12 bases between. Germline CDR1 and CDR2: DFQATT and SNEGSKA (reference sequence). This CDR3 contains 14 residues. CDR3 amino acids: CSAKARVAYNEQFF. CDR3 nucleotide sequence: TGCAGTGCTAAAGCAAGAGTTGCCTACAATGAGCAGTTCTTC.

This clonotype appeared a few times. As DNA, the CDR3 is TGTGCCAGCAGGGGTCTAGCGGGAATTGCCTACGAGCAGTACTTC. Translated: CASRGLAGIAYEQYF. This chain joins TRBV13 and TRBJ2-7; TRBD2 matches at 9 bases. The germline CDR1 and CDR2 sequences are PRHDT and FYEKMQ (reference sequence). The CDR3 consists of 15 residues. V dropped 6 bases and J dropped 2; count of bases not matched to a gene: 8.

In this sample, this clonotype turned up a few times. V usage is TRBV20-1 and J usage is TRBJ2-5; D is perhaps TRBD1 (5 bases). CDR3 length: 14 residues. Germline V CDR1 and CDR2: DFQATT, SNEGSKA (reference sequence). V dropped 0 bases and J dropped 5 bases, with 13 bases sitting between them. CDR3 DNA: TGCAGTGCTAGAGATCCAAGGGCAGGGGAGACCCAGTACTTC. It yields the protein CSARDPRAGETQYF.

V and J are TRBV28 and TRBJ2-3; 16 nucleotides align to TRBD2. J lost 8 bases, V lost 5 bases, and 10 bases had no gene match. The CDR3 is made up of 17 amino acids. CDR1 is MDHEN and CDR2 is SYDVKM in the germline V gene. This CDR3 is CASSIPGLAGGPGTQYF. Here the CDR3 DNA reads TGTGCCAGCAGTATACCGGGACTAGCGGGAGGGCCCGGTACGCAGTATTTT.

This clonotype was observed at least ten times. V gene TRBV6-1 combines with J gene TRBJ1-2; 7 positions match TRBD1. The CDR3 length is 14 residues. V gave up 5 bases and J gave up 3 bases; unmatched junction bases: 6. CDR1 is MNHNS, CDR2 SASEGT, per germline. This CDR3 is CASSLDRSHYGYTF. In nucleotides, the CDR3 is TGTGCCAGCAGTCTGGACAGGTCTCACTATGGCTACACCTTC.

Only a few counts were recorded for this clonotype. In nucleotides, the CDR3 is TGTGCCAGCAGCTTGGATCGGACTAGGGTTGCAGATACGCAGTATTTT. It yields the protein CASSLDRTRVADTQYF. The gene calls are TRBV5-6 and TRBJ2-3, with TRBD2 matching 7 bases. The germline V gene has CDR1 SGHDT and CDR2 YYEEEE. V gave up 0 bases and J gave up 4 bases; unmatched junction bases: 8. This CDR3 contains 16 residues.

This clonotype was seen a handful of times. The CDR3 spells CSVVYTGVEQYF. CDR3 DNA sequence: TGCAGCGTTGTCTACACAGGGGTCGAGCAGTACTTC. The J gene is TRBJ2-7, the V gene TRBV29-1, with TRBD1 matching over 7 bases. Trimming removed 4 bases from V and 6 bases from J; junction bases left unmatched: 6. This CDR3 is built from 12 residues. CDR1 SQVTM and CDR2 ANQGSEA come from the germline V gene.

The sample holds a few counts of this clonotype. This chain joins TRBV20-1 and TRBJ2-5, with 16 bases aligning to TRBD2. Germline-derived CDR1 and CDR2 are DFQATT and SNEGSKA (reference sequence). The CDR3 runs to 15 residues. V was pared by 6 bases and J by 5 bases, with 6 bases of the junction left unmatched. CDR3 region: CSAGTSGRVGETQYF. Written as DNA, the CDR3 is TGCAGTGCCGGGACTAGCGGGAGGGTCGGGGAGACCCAGTACTTC.

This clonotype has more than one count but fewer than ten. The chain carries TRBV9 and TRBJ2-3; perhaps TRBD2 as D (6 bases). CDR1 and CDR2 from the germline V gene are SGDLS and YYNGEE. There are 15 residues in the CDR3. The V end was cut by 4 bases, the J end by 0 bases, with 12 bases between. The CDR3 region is CASSKGGTSTDTQYF. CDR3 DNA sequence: TGTGCCAGCAGCAAGGGCGGGACTAGCACAGATACGCAGTATTTT.

CDR3 bases: TGTGCCAGCAGCTTAGCTCCCAGCTTGACAGATACGCAGTATTTT. The encoded protein is CASSLAPSLTDTQYF. V usage is TRBV11-3 and J usage is TRBJ2-3; D not resolved. The germline gives CDR1 SGHNT, CDR2 YENEEA. With 1 base removed from V and 3 bases from J, the gap between germline ends came to 11 bases. The CDR3 length is 15 residues.

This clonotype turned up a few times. In DNA form, the CDR3 reads TGTGCCAGCGGTAGTGGTAGTCCGGGGGCCAACGTCCTGACTTTC. This sequence encodes CASGSGSPGANVLTF. This sequence joins TRBV2 and TRBJ2-6; D gene unclear. Trimming pared 8 bases from V and 4 bases from J, leaving 15 bases between. Looked up from germline, CDR1 is SNHLY and CDR2 is FYNNEI. This CDR3 comprises 15 residues.

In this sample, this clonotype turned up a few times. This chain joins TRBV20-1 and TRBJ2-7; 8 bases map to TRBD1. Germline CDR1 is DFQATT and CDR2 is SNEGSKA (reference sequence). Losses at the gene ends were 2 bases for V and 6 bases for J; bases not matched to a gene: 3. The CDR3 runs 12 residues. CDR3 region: CSARPGGGEQYF. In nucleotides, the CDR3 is TGCAGTGCTAGACCAGGGGGCGGCGAGCAGTACTTC.

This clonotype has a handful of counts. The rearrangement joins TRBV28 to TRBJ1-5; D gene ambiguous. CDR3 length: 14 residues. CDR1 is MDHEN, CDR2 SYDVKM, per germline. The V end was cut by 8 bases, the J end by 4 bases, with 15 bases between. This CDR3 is CASRPGDGNQPQHF. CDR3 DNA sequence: TGTGCCAGCCGTCCCGGGGATGGGAATCAGCCCCAGCATTTT.

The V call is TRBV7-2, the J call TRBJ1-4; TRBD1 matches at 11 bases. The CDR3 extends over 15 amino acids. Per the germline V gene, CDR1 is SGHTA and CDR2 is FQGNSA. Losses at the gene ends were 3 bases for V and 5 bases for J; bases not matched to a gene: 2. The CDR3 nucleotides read TGTGCCAGCAGCTTGGGGGACAGGGGGAATGAAAAACTGTTTTTT. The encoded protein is CASSLGDRGNEKLFF.

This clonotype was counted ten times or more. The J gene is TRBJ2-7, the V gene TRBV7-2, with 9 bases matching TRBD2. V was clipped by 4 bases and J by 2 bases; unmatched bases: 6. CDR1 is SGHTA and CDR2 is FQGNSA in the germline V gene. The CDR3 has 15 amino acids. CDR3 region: CASSSTSGRAYEQYF. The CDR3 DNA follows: TGTGCCAGCAGCTCCACTAGCGGGCGCGCCTACGAGCAGTACTTC.

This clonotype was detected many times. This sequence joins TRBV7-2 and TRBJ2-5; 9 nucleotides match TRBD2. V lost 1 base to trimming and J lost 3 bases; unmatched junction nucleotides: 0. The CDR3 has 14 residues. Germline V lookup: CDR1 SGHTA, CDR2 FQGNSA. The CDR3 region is CASSLGLAEETQYF. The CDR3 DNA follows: TGTGCCAGCAGCTTAGGACTAGCGGAAGAGACCCAGTACTTC.

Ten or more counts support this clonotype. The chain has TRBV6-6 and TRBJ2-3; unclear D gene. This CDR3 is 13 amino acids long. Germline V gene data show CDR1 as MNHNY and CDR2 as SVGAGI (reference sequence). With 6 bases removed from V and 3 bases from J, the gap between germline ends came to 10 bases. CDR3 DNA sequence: TGTGCCAGCAGGTGGAGATCAACAGATACGCAGTATTTT. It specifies CASRWRSTDTQYF.

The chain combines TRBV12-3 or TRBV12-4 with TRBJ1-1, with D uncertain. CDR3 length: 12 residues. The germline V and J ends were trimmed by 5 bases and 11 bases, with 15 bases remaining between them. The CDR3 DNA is TGTGCCAGCAGTGGCGGTTATGGAAGTGCTTTCTTT. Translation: CASSGGYGSAFF.

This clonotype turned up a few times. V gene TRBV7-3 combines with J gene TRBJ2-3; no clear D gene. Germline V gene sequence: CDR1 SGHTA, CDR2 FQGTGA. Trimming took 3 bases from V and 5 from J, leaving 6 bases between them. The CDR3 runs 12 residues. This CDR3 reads CASSFERDTQYF. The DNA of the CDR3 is TGTGCCAGCAGCTTCGAGAGAGATACGCAGTATTTT.

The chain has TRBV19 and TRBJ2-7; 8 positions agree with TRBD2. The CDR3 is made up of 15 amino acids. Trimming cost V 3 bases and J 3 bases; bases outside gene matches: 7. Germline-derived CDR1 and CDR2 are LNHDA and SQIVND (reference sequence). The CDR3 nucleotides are TGTGCCAGTAGTATTGGGACTAGACTTAACTACGAGCAGTACTTC. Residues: CASSIGTRLNYEQYF.